The T cell receptor beta chain under discussion was sequenced for a study of T-cell reconstitution after alpha-beta-depleted transplantation in children. Preparation of the TCRbeta library involved a method that used unique molecular identifiers. TCRdb re-called the PCR reads with MiXCR, one entry per CDR3 protein. Here the sample spans roughly 590,000 distinct CDR3 sequences, 15% to 20% being singletons. CDR1 is SGHTA, CDR2 FQGNSA, per germline. This CDR3 region has 15 residues. V was cut by 1 base and J by 1 base, with 10 bases left in between. The clonotype comes from a human donor who donated a stem cell graft to a child with acute myeloid leukemia. This rearrangement joins TRBV7-2 to TRBJ1-1; possibly TRBD1 for D (6 bases). The specimen was PBMCs from the stem cell graft donor, collected from the stem cell graft. CDR3 in DNA: TGTGCCAGCAGCTTAGAAGGGACACCGAACACTGAAGCTTTCTTT. Amino acid sequence: CASSLEGTPNTEAFF. The whole variable domain, remainder taken from reference TRBV7-2 and TRBJ1-1, is GAGVSQSPSNKVTEKGKDVELRCDPISGHTALYWYRQSLGQGLEFLIYFQGNSAPDKSGLPSDRFSAERTGGSVSTLTIQRTQQEDSAVYLCASSLEGTPNTEAFFGQGTRLTVV.